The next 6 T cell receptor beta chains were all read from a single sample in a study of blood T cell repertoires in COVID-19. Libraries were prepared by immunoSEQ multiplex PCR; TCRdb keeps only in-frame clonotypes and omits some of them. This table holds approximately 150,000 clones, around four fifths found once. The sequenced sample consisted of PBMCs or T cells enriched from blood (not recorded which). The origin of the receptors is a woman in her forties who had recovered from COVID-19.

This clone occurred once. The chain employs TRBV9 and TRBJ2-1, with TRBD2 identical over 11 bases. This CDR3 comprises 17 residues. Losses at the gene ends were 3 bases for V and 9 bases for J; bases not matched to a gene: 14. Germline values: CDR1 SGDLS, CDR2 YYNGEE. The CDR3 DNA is TGTGCCAGCAGCGCCTCACGATTAGCGGGAGGGCAGGGTGAGCAGTTCTTC. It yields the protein CASSASRLAGGQGEQFF.

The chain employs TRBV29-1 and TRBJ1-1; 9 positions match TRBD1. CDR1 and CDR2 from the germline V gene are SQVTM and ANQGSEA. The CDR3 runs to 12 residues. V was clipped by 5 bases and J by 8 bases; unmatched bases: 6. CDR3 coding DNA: TGCAGCGTTCAACAGGGGGCCCGAGAAGCTTTCTTT. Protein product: CSVQQGAREAFF.

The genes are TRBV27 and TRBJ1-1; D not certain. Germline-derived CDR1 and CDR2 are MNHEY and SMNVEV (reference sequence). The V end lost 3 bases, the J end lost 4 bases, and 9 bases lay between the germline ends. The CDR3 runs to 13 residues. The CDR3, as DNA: TGTGCCAGCAGTTTGGACTACGGCACTGAAGCTTTCTTT. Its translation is CASSLDYGTEAFF.

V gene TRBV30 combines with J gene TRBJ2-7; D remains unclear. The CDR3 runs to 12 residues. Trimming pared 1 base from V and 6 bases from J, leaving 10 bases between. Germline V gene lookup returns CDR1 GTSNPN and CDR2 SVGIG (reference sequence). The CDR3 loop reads CAWSANSVEQYF. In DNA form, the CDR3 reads TGTGCCTGGAGTGCAAATAGTGTCGAGCAGTACTTC. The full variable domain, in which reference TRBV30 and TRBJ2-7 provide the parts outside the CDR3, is SQTIHQWPATLVQPVGSPLSLECTVEGTSNPNLYWYRQAAGRGLQLLFYSVGIGQISSEVPQNLSASRPQDRQFILSSKKLLLSDSGFYLCAWSANSVEQYFGPGTRLTVT.

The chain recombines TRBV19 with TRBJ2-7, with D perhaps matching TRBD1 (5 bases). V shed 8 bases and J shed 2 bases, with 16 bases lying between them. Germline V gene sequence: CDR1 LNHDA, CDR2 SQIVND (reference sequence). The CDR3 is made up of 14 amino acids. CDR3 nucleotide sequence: TGTGCCAGTGGACATTCCCAAGGTGCCTACGAGCAGTACTTC. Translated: CASGHSQGAYEQYF.

DNA for the CDR3: TGTGCTAGTGGCCAACGCGGGGACAGGGGGCTAAATCACCCTCGAGAAACGAACACTGAAGCTTTCTTT. It yields the protein CASGQRGDRGLNHPRETNTEAFF. The V and J genes are TRBV12-5 and TRBJ1-1, with 12 bases identical to TRBD1. From germline, CDR1 is LGHNT and CDR2 FRNRAP. Trimming cost V 6 bases and J 1 base; bases outside gene matches: 27. This CDR3 has 23 residues.